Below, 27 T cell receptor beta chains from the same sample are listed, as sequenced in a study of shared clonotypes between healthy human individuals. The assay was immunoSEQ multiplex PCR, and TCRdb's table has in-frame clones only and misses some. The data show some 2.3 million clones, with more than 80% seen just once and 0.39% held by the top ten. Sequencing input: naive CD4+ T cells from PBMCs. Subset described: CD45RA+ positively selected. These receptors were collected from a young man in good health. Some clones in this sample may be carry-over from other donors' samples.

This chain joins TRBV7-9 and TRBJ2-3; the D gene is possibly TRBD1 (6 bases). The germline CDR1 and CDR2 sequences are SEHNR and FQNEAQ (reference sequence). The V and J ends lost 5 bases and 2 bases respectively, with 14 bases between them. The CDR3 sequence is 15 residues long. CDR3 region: CASSPRTEDTDTQYF. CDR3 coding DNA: TGTGCCAGCAGCCCGAGGACAGAAGACACAGATACGCAGTATTTT.

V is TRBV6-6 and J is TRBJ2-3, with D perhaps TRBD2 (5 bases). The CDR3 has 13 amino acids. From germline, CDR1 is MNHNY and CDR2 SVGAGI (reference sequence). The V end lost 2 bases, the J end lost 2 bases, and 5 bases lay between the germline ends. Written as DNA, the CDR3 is TGTGCCAGCAGTTACGACTACACAGATACGCAGTATTTT. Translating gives CASSYDYTDTQYF.

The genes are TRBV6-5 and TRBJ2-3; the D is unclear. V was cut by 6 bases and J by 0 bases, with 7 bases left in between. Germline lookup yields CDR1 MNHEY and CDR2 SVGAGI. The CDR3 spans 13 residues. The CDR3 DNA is TGTGCCAGCAGAGTACGAAGCACAGATACGCAGTATTTT. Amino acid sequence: CASRVRSTDTQYF.

The CDR3 protein is CASSLTHSNQPQHF. As DNA, the CDR3 is TGTGCCAGCTCACTAACTCATAGCAATCAGCCCCAGCATTTT. The chain uses TRBV18 and TRBJ1-5; D remains ambiguous. The germline V gene encodes CDR1 KGHSH and CDR2 LQKENI. The CDR3 is 14 residues long. Trimming took off 4 bases at V and 0 bases at J, with 7 bases between the two ends. Variable domain in full (rest from reference TRBV18 and TRBJ1-5): NAGVMQNPRHLVRRRGQEARLRCSPMKGHSHVYWYRQLPEEGLKFMVYLQKENIIDESGMPKERFSAEFPKEGPSILRIQQVVRGDSAAYFCASSLTHSNQPQHFGDGTRLSIL.

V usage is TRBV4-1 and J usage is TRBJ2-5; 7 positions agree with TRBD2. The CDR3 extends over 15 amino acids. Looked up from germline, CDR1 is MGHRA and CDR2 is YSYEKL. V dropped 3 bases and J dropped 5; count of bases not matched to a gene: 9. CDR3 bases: TGCGCCAGCAGCCATGGCAGGGAGGGGTGGGAGACCCAGTACTTC. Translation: CASSHGREGWETQYF.

CDR3 in amino acids: CASSVGIMGEQYF. The DNA of the CDR3 is TGTGCCAGCAGCGTAGGTATCATGGGGGAGCAGTACTTC. V usage is TRBV9 and J usage is TRBJ2-7, with no clear D. Between the trimmed V and J ends, which lost 0 bases and 7 bases, there was a span of 11 bases. Per the germline V gene, CDR1 is SGDLS and CDR2 is YYNGEE. CDR3 length: 13 amino acids.

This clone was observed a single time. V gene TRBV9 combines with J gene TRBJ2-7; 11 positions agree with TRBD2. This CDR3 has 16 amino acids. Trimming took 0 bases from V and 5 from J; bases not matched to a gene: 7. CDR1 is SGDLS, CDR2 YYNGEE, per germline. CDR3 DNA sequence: TGTGCCAGCAGCGTAGCTACTAGCGGGAGTAACGACGAGCAGTACTTC. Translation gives CASSVATSGSNDEQYF.

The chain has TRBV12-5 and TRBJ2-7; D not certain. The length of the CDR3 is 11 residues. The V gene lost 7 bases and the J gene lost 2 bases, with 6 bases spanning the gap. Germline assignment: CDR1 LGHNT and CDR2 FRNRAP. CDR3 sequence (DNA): TGTGCTAGTGCGGCCGCCTACGAGCAGTACTTC. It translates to CASAAAYEQYF.

The CDR3 DNA is TGCGCCAGCAGCCAGGGGGACTTCCAAGAGACCCAGTACTTC. It encodes CASSQGDFQETQYF. This rearrangement joins TRBV4-1 to TRBJ2-5, with D tentatively TRBD2 (6 bases). V lost 3 bases and J 1 base, leaving 9 bases between the germline ends. The CDR3 loop spans 14 amino acids. Germline loops: CDR1 MGHRA, CDR2 YSYEKL.

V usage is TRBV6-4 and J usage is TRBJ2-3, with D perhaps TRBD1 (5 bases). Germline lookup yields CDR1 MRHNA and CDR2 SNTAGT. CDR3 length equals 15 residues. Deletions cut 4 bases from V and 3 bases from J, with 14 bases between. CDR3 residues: CASSALGRETDTQYF. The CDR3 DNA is TGTGCCAGCAGTGCCCTAGGCAGGGAAACAGATACGCAGTATTTT.

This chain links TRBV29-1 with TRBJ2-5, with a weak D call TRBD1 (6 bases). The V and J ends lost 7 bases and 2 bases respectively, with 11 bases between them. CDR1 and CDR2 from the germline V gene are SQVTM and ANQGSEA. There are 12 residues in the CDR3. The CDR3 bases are TGCAGCGGCCAGGGGAGTCAAGAGACCCAGTACTTC. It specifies CSGQGSQETQYF.

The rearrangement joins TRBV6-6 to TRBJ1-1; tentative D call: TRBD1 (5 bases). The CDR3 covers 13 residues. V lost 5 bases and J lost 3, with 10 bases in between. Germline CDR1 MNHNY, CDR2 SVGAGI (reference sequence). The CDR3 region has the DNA TGTGCCAGCAGTCCCAGGGCGTACACTGAAGCTTTCTTT. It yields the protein CASSPRAYTEAFF.

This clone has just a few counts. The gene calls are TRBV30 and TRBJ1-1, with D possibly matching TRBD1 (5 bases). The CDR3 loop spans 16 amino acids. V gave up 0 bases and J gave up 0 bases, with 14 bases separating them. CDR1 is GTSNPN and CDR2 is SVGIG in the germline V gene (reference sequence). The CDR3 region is CAWSVPSDRLNTEAFF. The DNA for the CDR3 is TGTGCCTGGAGTGTACCCTCCGACAGATTGAACACTGAAGCTTTCTTT. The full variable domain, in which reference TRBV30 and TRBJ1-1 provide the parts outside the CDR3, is SQTIHQWPATLVQPVGSPLSLECTVEGTSNPNLYWYRQAAGRGLQLLFYSVGIGQISSEVPQNLSASRPQDRQFILSSKKLLLSDSGFYLCAWSVPSDRLNTEAFFGQGTRLTVV.

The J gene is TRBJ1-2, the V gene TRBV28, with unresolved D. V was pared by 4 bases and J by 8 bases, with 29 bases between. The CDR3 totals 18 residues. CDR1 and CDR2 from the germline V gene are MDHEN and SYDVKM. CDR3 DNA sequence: TGTGCCAGCAGTTCCTTCCGATCGACGGCCGCACCACCAGGAGGCTACACCTTC. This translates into CASSSFRSTAAPPGGYTF.

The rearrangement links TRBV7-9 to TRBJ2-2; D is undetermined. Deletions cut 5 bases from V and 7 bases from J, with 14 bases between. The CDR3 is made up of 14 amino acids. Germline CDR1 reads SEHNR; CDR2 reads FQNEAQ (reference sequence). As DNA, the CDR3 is TGTGCCAGCAGCCCCCCGAGTAGCCACGGGGAGCTGTTTTTT. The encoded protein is CASSPPSSHGELFF.

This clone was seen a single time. CDR3: CASNLRGQPSTDTQYF. DNA of the CDR3: TGTGCCAGCAACTTAAGGGGACAGCCAAGCACAGATACGCAGTATTTT. The chain links TRBV6-6 to TRBJ2-3; 7 nucleotides line up with TRBD1. V trimming: 7 bases; J trimming: 0 bases; junction bases outside the gene matches: 10. Germline V gene lookup returns CDR1 MNHNY and CDR2 SVGAGI (reference sequence). CDR3 length: 16 residues.

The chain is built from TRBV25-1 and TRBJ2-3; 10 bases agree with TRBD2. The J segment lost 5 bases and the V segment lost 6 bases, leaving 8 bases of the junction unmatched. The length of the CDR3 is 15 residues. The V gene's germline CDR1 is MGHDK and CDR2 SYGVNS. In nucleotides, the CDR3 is TGTGCCAGCAGCCGTTCAGCGGGAGGGCAAGATACGCAGTATTTT. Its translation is CASSRSAGGQDTQYF.

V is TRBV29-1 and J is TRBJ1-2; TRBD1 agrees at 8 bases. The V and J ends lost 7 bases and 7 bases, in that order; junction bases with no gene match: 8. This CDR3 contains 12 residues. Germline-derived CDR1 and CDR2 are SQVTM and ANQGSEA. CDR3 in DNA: TGCAGCGGTAACAGGGGGGACTCTGGCTACACCTTC. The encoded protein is CSGNRGDSGYTF. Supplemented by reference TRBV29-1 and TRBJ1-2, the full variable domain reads SAVISQKPSRDICQRGTSLTIQCQVDSQVTMMFWYRQQPGQSLTLIATANQGSEATYESGFVIDKFPISRPNLTFSTLTVSNMSPEDSSIYLCSGNRGDSGYTFGSGTRLTVV.

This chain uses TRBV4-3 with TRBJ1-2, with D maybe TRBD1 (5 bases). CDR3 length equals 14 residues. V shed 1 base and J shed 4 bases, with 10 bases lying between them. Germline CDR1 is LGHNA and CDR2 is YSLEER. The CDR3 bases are TGCGCCAGCAGCCAAGGGAGGGGAATCTATGGCTACACCTTC. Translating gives CASSQGRGIYGYTF.

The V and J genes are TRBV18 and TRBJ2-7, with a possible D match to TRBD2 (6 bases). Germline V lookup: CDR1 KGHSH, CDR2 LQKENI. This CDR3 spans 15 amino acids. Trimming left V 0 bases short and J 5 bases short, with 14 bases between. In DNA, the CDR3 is TGTGCCAGCTCACCACCCGGAGCGGGCTGGGACGAGCAGTACTTC. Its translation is CASSPPGAGWDEQYF.

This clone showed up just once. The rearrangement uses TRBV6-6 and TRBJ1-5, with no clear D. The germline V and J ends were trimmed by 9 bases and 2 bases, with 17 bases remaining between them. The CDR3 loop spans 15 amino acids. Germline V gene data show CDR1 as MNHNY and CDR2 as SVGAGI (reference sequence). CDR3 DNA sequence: TGTGCCAGTAAAAACCCGTATGGAGGCAATCAGCCCCAGCATTTT. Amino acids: CASKNPYGGNQPQHF.

The CDR3 DNA is TGTGCCAGCAGATACACACAGGGTTCTGGCTACACCTTC. Translated: CASRYTQGSGYTF. The chain is built from TRBV6-5 and TRBJ1-2, with D tentatively TRBD1 (6 bases). V dropped 6 bases and J dropped 7 bases, with 15 bases sitting between them. CDR1 and CDR2 (germline): MNHEY, SVGAGI. The CDR3 is 13 residues long.

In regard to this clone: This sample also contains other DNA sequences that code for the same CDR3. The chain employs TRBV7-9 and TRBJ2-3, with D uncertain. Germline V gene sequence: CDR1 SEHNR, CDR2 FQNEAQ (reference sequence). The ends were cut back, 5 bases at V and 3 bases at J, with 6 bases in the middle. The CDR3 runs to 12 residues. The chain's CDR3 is CASSLFTDTQYF. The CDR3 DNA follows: TGTGCCAGCAGCCTATTTACAGATACGCAGTATTTT.

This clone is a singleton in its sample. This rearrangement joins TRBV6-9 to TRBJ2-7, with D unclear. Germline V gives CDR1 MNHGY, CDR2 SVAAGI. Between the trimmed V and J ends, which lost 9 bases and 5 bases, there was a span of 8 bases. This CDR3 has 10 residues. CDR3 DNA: TGTGCCAGGGCTTGGCACGAGCAGTACTTC. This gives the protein CARAWHEQYF.

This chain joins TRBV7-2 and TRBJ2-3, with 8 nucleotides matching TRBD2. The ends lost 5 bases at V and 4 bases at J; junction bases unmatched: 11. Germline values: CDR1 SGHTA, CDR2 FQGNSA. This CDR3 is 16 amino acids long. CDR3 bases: TGTGCCAGCAGCCCGGGGCAGCGGGAGCGGGCAGATACGCAGTATTTT. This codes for CASSPGQRERADTQYF.

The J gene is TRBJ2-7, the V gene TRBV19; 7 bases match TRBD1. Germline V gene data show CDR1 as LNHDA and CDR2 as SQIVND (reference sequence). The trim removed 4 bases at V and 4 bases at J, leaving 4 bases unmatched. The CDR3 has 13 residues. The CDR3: CASSTRDSYEQYF. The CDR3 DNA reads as TGTGCCAGTAGTACCCGGGACAGTTACGAGCAGTACTTC.

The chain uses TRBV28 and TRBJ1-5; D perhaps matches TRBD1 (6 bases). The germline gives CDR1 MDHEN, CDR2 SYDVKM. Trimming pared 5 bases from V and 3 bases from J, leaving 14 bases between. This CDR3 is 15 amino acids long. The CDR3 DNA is TGTGCCAGCAGTACGGGACACCCGGTCAATCAGCCCCAGCATTTT. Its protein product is CASSTGHPVNQPQHF.